Below, one TCR beta chain is given with its context. Its antigen is not known. Sequencing was performed with immunoSEQ multiplex PCR; in TCRdb, only in-frame clones are kept and a portion is missing. The sample holds fewer than 150,000 clones, roughly 90% seen once. This record comes from a study of T cell responses to AZD1222 COVID-19 vaccine. Study-wide context: Second-dose intervals of approximately 4 or approximately 12 weeks were pooled.

Study-wide points: Donors skewed white British and female; clonal diversity was possibly underestimated. Repertoires were collected only later (after the peak T cell response had occurred).

This clonotype originated in an adult in good health. Sequences were derived from peripheral blood, sampled on day 0 of AZD1222 vaccination.

CDR3 bases: TGTGCCAGTAGTATAGATCGGACCGGGACGAAAAACAATGAGCAGTTCTTC. Translating it yields CASSIDRTGTKNNEQFF. The chain carries TRBV19 and TRBJ2-1; D possibly uses TRBD1 or TRBD2 (5 bases each). V dropped 0 bases and J dropped 5 bases, with 17 bases sitting between them. The length of the CDR3 is 17 residues. CDR1 and CDR2 (germline): LNHDA, SQIVND (reference sequence).